One and the same sample provided the 3 T cell receptor beta chains below, sequenced in a study of OX40 agonist ivuxolimab in advanced cancers. TCRdb's copy holds only in-frame clones and misses some; the assay was immunoSEQ multiplex PCR. The sample contains some 70,000 clones, roughly 85% of which appear only once. The sample was CD4+ or CD8+ T cells sorted from blood, taken in a trial of the OX40 agonist ivuxolimab. All receptors come from an adult with an advanced solid tumor such as melanoma, head and neck, liver or kidney cancer.

The count of this clone is one. The J gene is TRBJ1-2, the V gene TRBV7-2; 8 bases map to TRBD1. V dropped 3 bases and J dropped 4; count of bases not matched to a gene: 7. This CDR3 spans 15 amino acids. Germline lookup yields CDR1 SGHTA and CDR2 FQGNSA. The CDR3 spells CASSLYADRAYGYTF. CDR3 DNA: TGTGCCAGCAGCTTGTACGCGGACAGGGCCTATGGCTACACCTTC.

The chain couples TRBV6-1 to TRBJ1-3; D is possibly TRBD1 (6 bases). Per germline, CDR1 MNHNS and CDR2 SASEGT. This CDR3 spans 13 amino acids. V lost 7 bases and J lost 4, with 11 bases in between. CDR3 protein: CASNRGPGNTIYF. The CDR3, as DNA: TGTGCCAGCAACCGGGGGCCAGGAAACACCATATATTTT.

The chain is built from TRBV6-5 and TRBJ1-1; D perhaps matches TRBD1 (6 bases). Germline V gene sequence: CDR1 MNHEY, CDR2 SVGAGI. Trimming pared 5 bases from V and 0 bases from J, leaving 13 bases between. The CDR3 sequence is 15 residues long. CDR3 loop: CASSPGGALNTEAFF. In DNA, the CDR3 is TGTGCCAGCAGTCCCGGGGGGGCCTTGAACACTGAAGCTTTCTTT.